The 20 T cell receptor beta chains below come from one sample, sequenced in a study of T cell responses to AZD1222 COVID-19 vaccine. The assay was immunoSEQ multiplex PCR, and TCRdb's table has in-frame clones only and misses some. Here the sample spans under 250,000 clones, around 93% being singletons. The specimen was peripheral blood, collected on day 0 of MenACWY control vaccination. All receptors come from an adult in good health.

The CDR3 DNA reads TGTGCCAGCAGCTCAACCCTGGGCGGGGGGCCGGTGAAAGCTTTCTTT. Its protein product is CASSSTLGGGPVKAFF. V usage is TRBV5-8 and J usage is TRBJ1-1; D may be TRBD1 (6 bases). The CDR3 consists of 16 residues. The germline gives CDR1 SGHTS, CDR2 YDEGEE. The germline V and J ends were trimmed by 3 bases and 9 bases, with 24 bases remaining between them.

The chain uses TRBV6-1 and TRBJ1-5; D not certain. V dropped 2 bases and J dropped 4 bases, with 9 bases sitting between them. The CDR3 consists of 14 residues. CDR1 and CDR2 from the germline V gene are MNHNS and SASEGT. In DNA form, the CDR3 reads TGTGCCAGCAGTGAACTTAGTGAAAATCAGCCCCAGCATTTT. Translation gives CASSELSENQPQHF.

CDR3 residues: CASSSQTGRGYTF. CDR3 bases: TGTGCCAGCAGTTCCCAGACCGGGCGGGGCTACACCTTC. The J gene is TRBJ1-2, the V gene TRBV12-3 or TRBV12-4; D is undetermined. V was clipped by 4 bases and J by 8 bases, with 14 bases between them. CDR3 length equals 13 residues.

J is TRBJ1-1 and V is TRBV5-4, with D possibly matching TRBD1 (5 bases). Germline CDR1 is SGHNT and CDR2 is YYREEE (reference sequence). CDR3 length: 13 residues. Trimming cost V 0 bases and J 5 bases, with 8 bases left between them. This CDR3 is CASSLGQKTEAFF. The DNA for the CDR3 is TGTGCCAGCAGCTTGGGACAGAAGACTGAAGCTTTCTTT.

This clone was seen once. The chain has TRBV19 and TRBJ2-1; D is undetermined. From germline, CDR1 is LNHDA and CDR2 SQIVND (reference sequence). The CDR3 sequence is 14 residues long. Trimming took off 8 bases at V and 9 bases at J, with 20 bases between the two ends. Here the CDR3 DNA reads TGTGCCAGTTCCGTGGGGTACGTGTTGAGTGAGCAGTTCTTC. Encoded protein: CASSVGYVLSEQFF. The full variable domain, rest sourced from reference TRBV19 and TRBJ2-1, is DGGITQSPKYLFRKEGQNVTLSCEQNLNHDAMYWYRQDPGQGLRLIYYSQIVNDFQKGDIAEGYSVSREKKESFPLTVTSAQKNPTAFYLCASSVGYVLSEQFFGPGTRLTVL.

J is TRBJ2-1 and V is TRBV29-1; D might be TRBD2 (6 bases). This CDR3 contains 14 residues. Germline V lookup: CDR1 SQVTM, CDR2 ANQGSEA. The CDR3 nucleotides are TGCGGTTGCCAGCGGGCGGACCCCTACAATGAGCAGTTCTTC. Translating it yields CGCQRADPYNEQFF.

V is TRBV18 and J is TRBJ2-2; D unclear. Germline V lookup: CDR1 KGHSH, CDR2 LQKENI. The length of the CDR3 is 13 residues. The germline V and J ends were trimmed by 3 bases and 6 bases, with 8 bases remaining between them. The CDR3 DNA sequence: TGTGCCAGCTCACCGATTGAGTCCGGGGAGCTGTTTTTT. Translated: CASSPIESGELFF.

This chain joins TRBV7-2 and TRBJ1-5, with D possibly matching TRBD1 (6 bases). Trimming removed 6 bases at V and 5 bases at J, with 11 bases between. The CDR3 is made up of 13 amino acids. The germline V gene has CDR1 SGHTA and CDR2 FQGNSA. The DNA of the CDR3 is TGTGCCAGCAGTTCGAACAGGGATCAGCCCCAGCATTTT. Translation: CASSSNRDQPQHF.

About this clone itself: The sample holds other DNA sequences that translate to the same CDR3. CDR3 sequence reads: CASSPGSSGNTIYF. CDR3 bases: TGTGCCAGCAGCCCAGGGAGCTCTGGAAACACCATATATTTT. This chain links TRBV7-8 with TRBJ1-3; the D gene is possibly TRBD1 (5 bases). The CDR3 extends over 14 amino acids. Germline lookup yields CDR1 SGHVS and CDR2 FQNEAQ. V shed 5 bases and J shed 0 bases, with 8 bases lying between them.

The V gene is TRBV7-9, the J gene TRBJ1-2, with 7 bases identical to TRBD1. V lost 8 bases and J lost 1; bases outside the gene matches: 1. Germline CDR1 and CDR2: SEHNR and FQNEAQ (reference sequence). The CDR3 has 12 amino acids. The CDR3 loop is CASGDSNYGYTF. The CDR3 DNA follows: TGTGCCAGCGGGGACAGTAACTATGGCTACACCTTC.

V usage is TRBV28 and J usage is TRBJ1-5, with D unresolved. From germline, CDR1 is MDHEN and CDR2 SYDVKM. This CDR3 region has 14 residues. V gave up 2 bases and J gave up 1 base, with 6 bases separating them. The CDR3 bases are TGTGCCAGCAGTTTAGGGTGGAGCAATCAGCCCCAGCATTTT. Encoded protein: CASSLGWSNQPQHF.

In its sample, this clone was seen once. The chain couples TRBV5-4 to TRBJ2-5, with unresolved D. Looked up from germline, CDR1 is SGHNT and CDR2 is YYREEE (reference sequence). The CDR3 covers 13 residues. The V and J ends lost 2 bases and 2 bases respectively, with 7 bases between them. CDR3 sequence (DNA): TGTGCCAGCAGCTTCGGGTCTCAAGAGACCCAGTACTTC. Its translation: CASSFGSQETQYF.

The chain's CDR3 is CASSYSAGGGELFF. As DNA, the CDR3 is TGTGCCAGCAGTTACTCGGCAGGGGGAGGGGAGCTGTTTTTT. The rearrangement links TRBV6-5 to TRBJ2-2, with 7 bases fitting TRBD1. After removal of 0 bases from V and 8 bases from J, the junction contained 3 bases not matched to a gene. The CDR3 is 14 residues long. The germline gives CDR1 MNHEY, CDR2 SVGAGI.

The rearrangement uses TRBV19 and TRBJ1-4; a weak D match, TRBD1 (6 bases). Germline V CDR1 and CDR2: LNHDA, SQIVND (reference sequence). The CDR3 covers 13 residues. With 4 bases removed from V and 12 bases from J, the gap between germline ends came to 15 bases. For the CDR3, the DNA is TGTGCCAGTAGTACGCCGGTGAGGACAGAACTGTTTTTT. Translating it yields CASSTPVRTELFF. Based on the CDR3 plus reference TRBV19 and TRBJ1-4, the full variable domain is DGGITQSPKYLFRKEGQNVTLSCEQNLNHDAMYWYRQDPGQGLRLIYYSQIVNDFQKGDIAEGYSVSREKKESFPLTVTSAQKNPTAFYLCASSTPVRTELFFGSGTQLSVL.

The rearrangement links TRBV5-1 to TRBJ1-2; TRBD1 matches 7 bases. V lost 4 bases and J lost 4; bases outside the gene matches: 7. CDR1 and CDR2 (germline): SGHRS, YFSETQ. The CDR3 has 14 residues. The CDR3 nucleotides read TGCGCCAGCAGCCCGAGCCGGGACAGCTATGGCTACACCTTC. Translated: CASSPSRDSYGYTF.

This chain links TRBV7-2 with TRBJ2-2; D remains ambiguous. CDR3 length: 13 amino acids. From germline, CDR1 is SGHTA and CDR2 FQGNSA. With 3 bases removed from V and 3 bases from J, the gap between germline ends came to 5 bases. As DNA, the CDR3 is TGTGCCAGCAGCTTTTCAGACACCGGGGAGCTGTTTTTT. Protein: CASSFSDTGELFF. The full variable domain, in which reference TRBV7-2 and TRBJ2-2 provide the parts outside the CDR3, is GAGVSQSPSNKVTEKGKDVELRCDPISGHTALYWYRQSLGQGLEFLIYFQGNSAPDKSGLPSDRFSAERTGGSVSTLTIQRTQQEDSAVYLCASSFSDTGELFFGEGSRLTVL.

The rearrangement links TRBV19 to TRBJ1-1; a weak D match, TRBD1 (5 bases). Trimming took 4 bases from V and 4 from J, leaving 10 bases between them. The CDR3 is 13 residues long. The germline V gene has CDR1 LNHDA and CDR2 SQIVND (reference sequence). The CDR3 DNA follows: TGTGCCAGTAGTAGTGACAGTCTCACTGAAGCTTTCTTT. As protein: CASSSDSLTEAFF. Together with reference TRBV19 and TRBJ1-1, the CDR3 gives the full variable domain: DGGITQSPKYLFRKEGQNVTLSCEQNLNHDAMYWYRQDPGQGLRLIYYSQIVNDFQKGDIAEGYSVSREKKESFPLTVTSAQKNPTAFYLCASSSDSLTEAFFGQGTRLTVV.

A single count supports this clone. The rearrangement joins TRBV2 to TRBJ2-7; 8 bases are shared with TRBD1. The CDR3 length is 14 residues. Germline V CDR1 and CDR2: SNHLY, FYNNEI. J was trimmed by 3 bases and V by 6 bases; bases with no gene match: 7. CDR3 sequence reads: CASSANRGDYEQYF. The CDR3 DNA sequence: TGTGCCAGCAGCGCCAACAGGGGGGACTACGAGCAGTACTTC.

V is TRBV5-1 and J is TRBJ1-3; unclear D gene. The germline CDR1 and CDR2 sequences are SGHRS and YFSETQ. Deletions cut 3 bases from V and 0 bases from J, with 10 bases between. This CDR3 has 15 amino acids. CDR3 protein: CASSSGRSSGNTIYF. The CDR3 nucleotides read TGCGCCAGCAGCTCCGGACGGTCCTCTGGAAACACCATATATTTT.

The CDR3 nucleotides read TGTGCCAGCAGCTTGGCCGCCGACAGTAATGAAAAACTGTTTTTT. It specifies CASSLAADSNEKLFF. V and J are TRBV5-4 and TRBJ1-4; a possible D gene is TRBD1 (5 bases). The length of the CDR3 is 15 residues. The germline V gene encodes CDR1 SGHNT and CDR2 YYREEE (reference sequence). V was trimmed by 0 bases and J by 4 bases, leaving 10 bases between them.